This TCR beta chain was profiled in a study of blood T cell repertoires in COVID-19. This CDR3 spans 13 amino acids. CDR1 is ENHRY and CDR2 is SYGVKD in the germline V gene. V was trimmed by 2 bases and J by 10 bases, leaving 14 bases between them. The assay was immunoSEQ multiplex PCR, and TCRdb's table has in-frame clones only and misses some. In the table there are a few hundred thousand clones, around 90% of which are singletons. This clonotype originated in a young man with active or convalescent COVID-19. The chain links TRBV10-3 to TRBJ1-1, with D possibly being TRBD1 (6 bases). Material: peripheral blood. CDR3 sequence reads: CAISEAETRGAFF. For the CDR3, the DNA is TGTGCCATCAGTGAGGCGGAGACCAGGGGAGCTTTCTTT.